These 32 T cell receptor beta chains came from one sample sequenced in a study of CD8+CD57+ T cells in acquired aplastic anemia. TCR beta VDJ combinations and CDR3 sequences were profiled from genomic DNA. MiXCR was run by TCRdb on the reads, yielding one entry per CDR3 protein. The table lists around 180,000 distinct CDR3 sequences, about three fifths of them singletons. Sequencing input: sorted CD4+, CD8+, or CD8+CD57+ T cells (not recorded which) from PBMCs. The origin of the receptors is a human donor with severe aplastic anemia or a healthy control (not recorded which).

Concerning this clonotype itself: The conserved closing phenylalanine or tryptophan is absent in this CDR3, likely reflecting a read error. The DNA is left out, because the CDR3 cannot be placed on it with certainty; the CDR3 is given as TCRdb lists it. J is TRBJ1-3 and V is TRBV7-8. From germline, CDR1 is SGHVS and CDR2 FQNEAQ. From its first to its last residue, the CDR3 has 8 amino acids. The CDR3: CASSSWAI.

This clonotype was seen many times. The chain employs TRBV12-3 or TRBV12-4 and TRBJ2-7, with D maybe TRBD2 (7 bases). The CDR3 is 15 amino acids. Trimming removed 5 bases at V and 1 base at J, with 15 bases between. CDR3 nucleotides: TGTGCCAGCAGTGAGACGGGGGGCGTTTCCTACGAGCAGTACTTC. Translated: CASSETGGVSYEQYF.

J is TRBJ1-1 and V is TRBV19, with D possibly matching TRBD1 (6 bases). Trimming pared 7 bases from V and 2 bases from J, leaving 8 bases between. From germline, CDR1 is LNHDA and CDR2 SQIVND (reference sequence). The CDR3 length is 12 residues. The CDR3 spells CASKQGNTEAFF. DNA of the CDR3: TGTGCCAGTAAACAGGGAAACACTGAAGCTTTCTTT.

The gene calls are TRBV20-1 and TRBJ1-4; 8 bases are shared with TRBD1. Germline CDR1 is DFQATT and CDR2 is SNEGSKA (reference sequence). V gave up 3 bases and J gave up 7 bases; unmatched junction bases: 10. The CDR3 runs 15 residues. The CDR3 region is CSASRPGGAFEKLFF. CDR3 nucleotide sequence: TGCAGTGCTAGCCGACCAGGGGGCGCGTTTGAAAAACTGTTTTTT.

J is TRBJ2-1 and V is TRBV12-3 or TRBV12-4; 8 bases map to TRBD2. The CDR3 is 14 amino acids. Germline trimming cut 2 bases from V and 5 bases from J; bases unmatched to any gene: 2. The DNA of the CDR3 is TGTGCCAGCAGTTTAAGCGGGGGCAACAATGAGCAGTTCTTC. This encodes CASSLSGGNNEQFF.

CDR3 bases: TGTGCCAGCTCACTCACAGCGCAACCGCCCCAGCATTTT. As protein: CASSLTAQPPQHF. J is TRBJ1-5 and V is TRBV5-5; D gene ambiguous. Per germline, CDR1 SGHKS and CDR2 YYEKEE (reference sequence). V lost 7 bases and J 9 bases, leaving 17 bases between the germline ends. The CDR3 is 13 amino acids. Together with reference TRBV5-5 and TRBJ1-5, the CDR3 gives the full variable domain: DAGVTQSPTHLIKTRGQQVTLRCSPISGHKSVSWYQQVLGQGPQFIFQYYEKEERGRGNFPDRFSARQFPNYSSELNVNALLLGDSALYLCASSLTAQPPQHFGDGTRLSIL.

This clonotype occurred once. J is TRBJ2-2 and V is TRBV24-1, with D uncertain. Trimming took off 8 bases at V and 3 bases at J, with 6 bases between the two ends. There are 12 residues in the CDR3. Germline V gives CDR1 KGHDR, CDR2 SFDVKD. In DNA form, the CDR3 reads TGTGCCACCATGGGTGACACCGGGGAGCTGTTTTTT. As protein: CATMGDTGELFF.

The V gene is TRBV29-1, the J gene TRBJ2-7; D may be TRBD2 (6 bases). The length of the CDR3 is 13 residues. Germline CDR1 SQVTM, CDR2 ANQGSEA. V was shortened by 6 bases and J by 3 bases, with 15 bases between the two germline ends. DNA of the CDR3: TGCAGCGTAGCCGGGGGAATCATCTACGAGCAGTACTTC. It codes for CSVAGGIIYEQYF.

Many counts were recorded for this clonotype. The CDR3 loop reads CASSSRRDGRFTNTIYF. In DNA, the CDR3 is TGTGCCAGCAGCTCCCGGCGGGACGGACGATTTACCAACACCATATATTTT. The chain uses TRBV7-9 and TRBJ1-3; D is possibly TRBD1 (5 bases). The CDR3 has 17 residues. The ends were cut back, 4 bases at V and 7 bases at J, with 23 bases in the middle. In germline, CDR1 is SEHNR, CDR2 FQNEAQ (reference sequence). Drawing the rest from reference TRBV7-9 and TRBJ1-3, the complete variable domain is DTGVSQNPRHKITKRGQNVTFRCDPISEHNRLYWYRQTLGQGPEFLTYFQNEAQLEKSRLLSDRFSAERPKGSFSTLEIQRTEQGDSAMYLCASSSRRDGRFTNTIYFGEGSWLTVV.

The chain joins TRBV5-6 to TRBJ2-5; possible D gene TRBD1, 7 bases. Per germline, CDR1 SGHDT and CDR2 YYEEEE. CDR3 length: 13 residues. V was trimmed by 1 base and J by 4 bases, leaving 8 bases between them. The CDR3 loop is CASSLQGGETQYF. The CDR3 DNA sequence: TGTGCCAGCAGCTTGCAGGGGGGAGAGACCCAGTACTTC.

V gene TRBV7-2 combines with J gene TRBJ1-5; no clear D gene. CDR1 SGHTA and CDR2 FQGNSA come from the germline V gene. With 0 bases removed from V and 0 bases from J, the gap between germline ends came to 9 bases. The CDR3 has 16 residues. CDR3 sequence reads: CASSLALRDSNQPQHF. DNA of the CDR3: TGTGCCAGCAGCTTAGCGCTAAGGGATAGCAATCAGCCCCAGCATTTT.

Many counts were recorded for this clonotype. This chain links TRBV5-1 with TRBJ2-7, with 7 bases that match TRBD2. Trimming cost V 2 bases and J 2 bases; bases outside gene matches: 4. Germline CDR1 reads SGHRS; CDR2 reads YFSETQ. The CDR3 is 14 amino acids. This CDR3 is CASSFEGTTYEQYF. The CDR3 coding sequence is TGCGCCAGCAGCTTTGAAGGGACTACCTACGAGCAGTACTTC. Filled out from reference TRBV5-1 and TRBJ2-7, the complete variable domain reads KAGVTQTPRYLIKTRGQQVTLSCSPISGHRSVSWYQQTPGQGLQFLFEYFSETQRNKGNFPGRFSGRQFSNSRSEMNVSTLELGDSALYLCASSFEGTTYEQYFGPGTRLTVT.

V gene TRBV7-6 combines with J gene TRBJ1-6, with D possibly TRBD1 on 5 matching bases. Trimming stripped 5 bases from V and 11 bases from J, with 31 bases between. The length of the CDR3 is 19 residues. The germline V gene has CDR1 SGHVS and CDR2 FNYEAQ. CDR3: CASSRTPERAGTALTPLHF. CDR3 in DNA: TGTGCCAGCAGCCGAACCCCCGAAAGAGCCGGGACGGCGCTTACACCCCTCCACTTT. The full variable domain, rest sourced from reference TRBV7-6 and TRBJ1-6, is GAGVSQSPRYKVTKRGQDVALRCDPISGHVSLYWYRQALGQGPEFLTYFNYEAQQDKSGLPNDRFSAERPEGSISTLTIQRTEQRDSAMYRCASSRTPERAGTALTPLHFGNGTRLTVT.

This clonotype has at least ten counts. This chain joins TRBV5-6 and TRBJ2-5; D remains ambiguous. The V gene's germline CDR1 is SGHDT and CDR2 YYEEEE. CDR3 size: 13 residues. V lost 4 bases and J lost 5, with 12 bases in between. CDR3 coding DNA: TGTGCCAGCAGCGGAAGGGTACTGGAGACCCAGTACTTC. Translation: CASSGRVLETQYF.

This clonotype was seen ten or more times. The V and J genes are TRBV2 and TRBJ2-7; perhaps TRBD1 as D (6 bases). Germline loops: CDR1 SNHLY, CDR2 FYNNEI. Trimming removed 2 bases from V and 2 bases from J, with 22 bases in between. The CDR3 is 18 amino acids. The CDR3 is CASSEPLTGTPNPYEQYF. For the CDR3, the DNA is TGTGCCAGCAGTGAACCCCTCACCGGGACACCCAACCCCTACGAGCAGTACTTC.

This sequence joins TRBV7-3 and TRBJ2-7; D might be TRBD2 (6 bases). Germline CDR1 is SGHTA and CDR2 is FQGTGA. The CDR3 totals 16 residues. Trimming shortened V by 5 bases and J by 0 bases, and 17 bases separated the two germline ends. CDR3: CASSRGVGGTSYEQYF. The CDR3 region has the DNA TGTGCCAGCAGCCGGGGAGTGGGCGGGACCTCCTACGAGCAGTACTTC.

This clonotype was recorded a few times. The V and J genes are TRBV25-1 and TRBJ2-2; TRBD1 matches at 8 bases. The CDR3 is 16 amino acids. The junction had 6 bases not matched to a gene; V was cut back by 1 base and J by 5 bases. Germline CDR1 reads MGHDK; CDR2 reads SYGVNS. CDR3 amino acids: CASSELRTGLTGELFF. CDR3 DNA: TGTGCCAGCAGTGAATTACGGACAGGGCTAACCGGGGAGCTGTTTTTT.

The rearrangement joins TRBV7-8 to TRBJ1-2; the D is unclear. In germline, CDR1 is SGHVS, CDR2 FQNEAQ. CDR3 length: 14 residues. Trimming took off 4 bases at V and 3 bases at J, with 12 bases between the two ends. The CDR3 spells CASSSLAGDYGYTF. In DNA form, the CDR3 reads TGTGCCAGCAGCTCCCTGGCTGGGGACTATGGCTACACCTTC.

This clonotype came up once. The rearrangement uses TRBV20-1 and TRBJ1-1; D unresolved. The CDR3 covers 9 residues. V was trimmed by 6 bases and J by 6 bases, leaving 5 bases between them. From germline, CDR1 is DFQATT and CDR2 SNEGSKA (reference sequence). DNA of the CDR3: TGCAGTGCACGGCCTGAAGCTTTCTTT. It translates to CSARPEAFF.

J is TRBJ2-5 and V is TRBV19; D is ambiguous. This CDR3 has 13 residues. Trimming cost V 2 bases and J 4 bases, with 8 bases left between them. Germline V gene lookup returns CDR1 LNHDA and CDR2 SQIVND (reference sequence). CDR3 region: CASSIPAGETQYF. In DNA, the CDR3 is TGTGCCAGTAGTATACCAGCCGGAGAGACCCAGTACTTC.

The J gene is TRBJ2-7, the V gene TRBV7-9; 16 nucleotides align to TRBD2. CDR1 SEHNR and CDR2 FQNEAQ come from the germline V gene (reference sequence). The length of the CDR3 is 20 residues. V dropped 5 bases and J dropped 0; count of bases not matched to a gene: 13. The CDR3 nucleotides read TGTGCCAGCAGCCAACTTGTCCCGGGACTAGCGGGAGGGCCCTCCTACGAGCAGTACTTC. It encodes CASSQLVPGLAGGPSYEQYF.

The gene calls are TRBV20-1 and TRBJ2-4; 7 bases map to TRBD2. This CDR3 comprises 17 residues. The trim removed 0 bases at V and 3 bases at J, leaving 11 bases unmatched. CDR1 is DFQATT, CDR2 SNEGSKA, per germline (reference sequence). Here the CDR3 DNA reads TGCAGTGCTAGAGAGAGCGGCGGGAGTGCCCTCAAAAACATTCAGTACTTC. Its protein product is CSARESGGSALKNIQYF.

The chain employs TRBV20-1 and TRBJ2-1; 9 nucleotides match TRBD1. V lost 3 bases, J lost 6 bases, and 9 bases stayed unmatched. The CDR3 is 15 amino acids. CDR1 is DFQATT and CDR2 is SNEGSKA in the germline V gene (reference sequence). The CDR3 sequence is CSARGGTGLSNEQFF. In DNA, the CDR3 is TGCAGTGCTAGGGGGGGGACAGGGTTGAGCAATGAGCAGTTCTTC.

The chain recombines TRBV6-1 with TRBJ1-5; D is ambiguous. Trimming cost V 8 bases and J 6 bases, with 17 bases left between them. The germline CDR1 and CDR2 sequences are MNHNS and SASEGT. The CDR3 spans 14 residues. The CDR3 DNA sequence: TGTGCCAGCGTCGGGGTAGGGAACAGTCAGCCCCAGCATTTT. It yields the protein CASVGVGNSQPQHF.

To note about this clonotype: This clone may be a read error of a much larger clone one base away. V is TRBV27 and J is TRBJ2-2; 10 nucleotides agree with TRBD1. CDR1 and CDR2 from the germline V gene are MNHEY and SMNVEV (reference sequence). The CDR3 has 15 amino acids. The CDR3 sequence is CAGSGTGANTGELFF. CDR3 DNA sequence: TGTGCCGGCAGCGGGACAGGGGCGAACACCGGGGAGCTGTTTTTT.

This clonotype was detected many times. The chain combines TRBV9 with TRBJ1-1, with 7 nucleotides matching TRBD1. In germline, CDR1 is SGDLS, CDR2 YYNGEE. The J segment lost 7 bases and the V segment lost 3 bases, leaving 9 bases of the junction unmatched. The CDR3 runs to 14 residues. CDR3 DNA: TGTGCCAGCAGCGACGTTGACAGGGATGGTGAAGCTTTCTTT. It translates to CASSDVDRDGEAFF. Using reference TRBV9 and TRBJ1-1 for the parts outside the CDR3, the full variable domain is DSGVTQTPKHLITATGQRVTLRCSPRSGDLSVYWYQQSLDQGLQFLIQYYNGEERAKGNILERFSAQQFPDLHSELNLSSLELGDSALYFCASSDVDRDGEAFFGQGTRLTVV.

V gene TRBV7-3 combines with J gene TRBJ2-7; TRBD1 might be the D (5 bases). The CDR3 length is 13 residues. Germline V lookup: CDR1 SGHTA, CDR2 FQGTGA. Trimming removed 3 bases from V and 1 base from J, with 7 bases in between. The chain's CDR3 is CASSFRGSYEQYF. CDR3 coding DNA: TGTGCCAGCAGCTTTAGGGGTTCCTACGAGCAGTACTTC.

Remarks on this clonotype: It may be a read error: a sequence one base away is much more abundant. This chain uses TRBV13 with TRBJ2-1; the D call may be TRBD1 or TRBD2 (5 bases each). This CDR3 has 16 residues. The germline V gene encodes CDR1 PRHDT and CDR2 FYEKMQ (reference sequence). The V and J ends lost 0 bases and 5 bases respectively, with 14 bases between them. The CDR3 spells CASSLGFTGANNEQFF. The CDR3 DNA reads as TGTGCCAGCAGCTTAGGCTTTACCGGGGCGAACAATGAGCAGTTCTTC.

This chain connects TRBV2 to TRBJ1-1; perhaps TRBD1 as D (6 bases). CDR3 length equals 11 residues. V was cut by 8 bases and J by 7 bases, with 11 bases left in between. Germline V gene sequence: CDR1 SNHLY, CDR2 FYNNEI. The CDR3 coding sequence is TGTGCCAGCGCTAGAGGGGGTGAAGCTTTCTTT. Protein sequence: CASARGGEAFF.

The V call is TRBV2, the J call TRBJ2-7; 11 nucleotides align to TRBD2. Trimming cost V 7 bases and J 2 bases; bases outside gene matches: 4. This CDR3 is 14 amino acids long. Germline assignment: CDR1 SNHLY and CDR2 FYNNEI. CDR3 coding DNA: TGTGCCAGCAATCTAGCGGGGGGAACCTACGAGCAGTACTTC. It encodes CASNLAGGTYEQYF. Filled out from reference TRBV2 and TRBJ2-7, the complete variable domain reads EPEVTQTPSHQVTQMGQEVILRCVPISNHLYFYWYRQILGQKVEFLVSFYNNEISEKSEIFDDQFSVERPDGSNFTLKIRSTKLEDSAMYFCASNLAGGTYEQYFGPGTRLTVT.

This clonotype has a count of ten or more. The CDR3 protein is CASSSGQEYNEQFF. The CDR3 nucleotides are TGTGCCAGCAGCTCGGGACAGGAATACAATGAGCAGTTCTTC. This rearrangement joins TRBV7-3 to TRBJ2-1; 8 bases match TRBD1. This CDR3 region has 14 residues. V lost 4 bases, J lost 4 bases, and 3 bases stayed unmatched. Germline V lookup: CDR1 SGHTA, CDR2 FQGTGA.

About this clonotype: A clone one base away is much larger, so this may be a read error. No conserved phenylalanine or tryptophan ends this CDR3, so it is likely a read error. The gene calls are TRBV12-5 and TRBJ2-3; D remains unclear. The CDR3 extends over 15 amino acids. The V end was cut by 2 bases, the J end by 4 bases, with 13 bases between. The V gene's germline CDR1 is LGHNT and CDR2 FRNRAP. As DNA, the CDR3 is TGTGCTAGTGGTTTGCCCTCCTCGGCGTCAGATACGCAGTATCTT. It encodes CASGLPSSASDTQYL.